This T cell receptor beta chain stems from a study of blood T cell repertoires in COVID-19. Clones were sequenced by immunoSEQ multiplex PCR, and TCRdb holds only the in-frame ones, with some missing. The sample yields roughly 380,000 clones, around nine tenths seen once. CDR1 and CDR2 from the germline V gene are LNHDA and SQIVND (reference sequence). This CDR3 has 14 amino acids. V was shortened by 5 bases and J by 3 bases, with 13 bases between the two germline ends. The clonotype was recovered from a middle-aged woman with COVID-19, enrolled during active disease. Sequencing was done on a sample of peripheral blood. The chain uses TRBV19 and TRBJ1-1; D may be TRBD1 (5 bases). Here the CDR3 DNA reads TGTGCCAGTAGTTCGAGACAGACCTACACTGAAGCTTTCTTT. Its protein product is CASSSRQTYTEAFF.